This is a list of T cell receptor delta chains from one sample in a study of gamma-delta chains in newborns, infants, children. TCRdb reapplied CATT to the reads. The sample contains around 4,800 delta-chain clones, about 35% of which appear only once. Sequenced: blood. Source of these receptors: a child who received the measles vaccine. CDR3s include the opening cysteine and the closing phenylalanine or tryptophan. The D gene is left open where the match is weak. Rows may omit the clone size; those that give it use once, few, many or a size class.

DNA: TGTGCAGCAAGCGCGCGCCCTCCTACCTACGTTATAGGGTGGGCCGCCGATAAACTCATCTTT; CDR3: CAASARPPTYVIGWAADKLIF; J: TRDJ1; D: NA; size: few; V: TRAV29/DV5
DNA: TGTGCTCTTGGGGCCATGATTCCTGCCACGCCTGGGGGATATTACACCGATAAACTCATCTTT; CDR3: CALGAMIPATPGGYYTDKLIF; J: TRDJ1; D: TRDD3; size: few; V: TRDV1
DNA: TGTGCTCTTGGGGAGCGGTATCTAATCGATAAACTCATCTTT; CDR3: CALGERYLIDKLIF; J: TRDJ1; D: NA; size: NA; V: TRDV1
DNA: TGTGCTCTTGGGGAAGAGGCCTACCGGGTCCTGGGGGATTCAGATAAACTCATCTTT; CDR3: CALGEEAYRVLGDSDKLIF; J: TRDJ1; D: TRDD3; size: NA; V: TRDV1
DNA: TGTGCCTCCGAGTTCCTACCTGACTGGGGGATCGCCGATAAACTCATCTTT; CDR3: CASEFLPDWGIADKLIF; J: TRDJ1; D: TRDD3; size: large; V: TRDV3
DNA: TGTGCCTTTCGACTTCAACCCTTCACCGATAAACTCATCTTT; CDR3: CAFRLQPFTDKLIF; J: TRDJ1; D: NA; size: few; V: TRDV3
DNA: TGTGCTCTTTTCTACATTCACGCCGATAAACTCATCTTT; CDR3: CALFYIHADKLIF; J: TRDJ1; D: NA; size: NA; V: TRDV1
DNA: TGTGCTCTTGGGGAACCCCAAAACGATAAACCCATCTTT; CDR3: CALGEPQNDKPIF; J: TRDJ1; D: NA; size: NA; V: TRDV1
DNA: TGTGCTCTTGGGGAAGATAGAGCCTCGTCACTGGGGGATACGGGCTCCTGGGACACCCGACAGATGTTTTTC; CDR3: CALGEDRASSLGDTGSWDTRQMFF; J: TRDJ3; D: TRDD3; size: NA; V: TRDV1
DNA: TGTGCTCTTGGGGAACGACAAGACATCCTGGGTGTACTGGGGGATTGTACCCTTGGGTCCCGGTCGGCCCTCTTTCATAAACTCATCTTT; CDR3: CALGERQDILGVLGDCTLGSRSALFHKLIF; J: TRDJ1; D: TRDD3; size: NA; V: TRDV1
DNA: TGTGCTCTTGGGGAACAGGAGAAACCTTACGCCGTGAGATACTGGGGGACTCATGGTACCGATAAACTCATCTTT; CDR3: CALGEQEKPYAVRYWGTHGTDKLIF; J: TRDJ1; D: TRDD3; size: NA; V: TRDV1
DNA: TGTGCTCTTGGGGAACTGGCGCAGTCTTCTGTCCGGGATACGCGGGCCGATAAACTCATCTTT; CDR3: CALGELAQSSVRDTRADKLIF; J: TRDJ1; D: TRDD3; size: NA; V: TRDV1
DNA: TGTGCTCTTGGGGAAGGATCCTACTGGGGGATACGGTGGTACACCGATAAACTCATCTTT; CDR3: CALGEGSYWGIRWYTDKLIF; J: TRDJ1; D: TRDD3; size: NA; V: TRDV1
DNA: TGTGCCTGTGACACCGGACCCTACGCCGTCGATAAACTCATCTTT; CDR3: CACDTGPYAVDKLIF; J: TRDJ1; D: NA; size: NA; V: TRDV2
DNA: TGTGCTCTTGGGGTCAGCCTTCTTCCGTACTGGGGGATACGGGGCGCCGATAAACTCATCTTT; CDR3: CALGVSLLPYWGIRGADKLIF; J: TRDJ1; D: TRDD3; size: NA; V: TRDV1
DNA: TGTGCCTCCCAACTAAGGAGACTGGGTGGGGGCCGCCATAAACTCATCTTT; CDR3: CASQLRRLGGGRHKLIF; J: TRDJ1; D: NA; size: NA; V: TRDV2
DNA: TGTGCCTGTGACACCGGCGTACTGGGGGATAACAAGCATAAACTCATCTTT; CDR3: CACDTGVLGDNKHKLIF; J: TRDJ1; D: TRDD3; size: few; V: TRDV2
DNA: TGTGCCTGTGACACCGCGGGATACGGGGGCAGCTCCTGGGACACCCGACAGATGTTTTTC; CDR3: CACDTAGYGGSSWDTRQMFF; J: TRDJ3; D: TRDD3; size: NA; V: TRDV2
DNA: TGTGCTCTTGGGGGAGGGGGTGAGGCCTACCGGGATTACTGGGGGCCTCCCACCGATAAACTCATCTTT; CDR3: CALGGGGEAYRDYWGPPTDKLIF; J: TRDJ1; D: TRDD3; size: NA; V: TRDV1
DNA: TGTGCTCTTGGGGACGTTCCTTCCTACGGGTGGGGGTCCGGTAAACTCATCTTT; CDR3: CALGDVPSYGWGSGKLIF; J: TRDJ1; D: TRDD2; size: few; V: TRDV1
DNA: TGTGCTCTTGGGGGATTTCCTACCTGGGGGCTGAAACCCGACCACCGCACCGATAAACTCATCTTT; CDR3: CALGGFPTWGLKPDHRTDKLIF; J: TRDJ1; D: NA; size: few; V: TRDV1
DNA: TGTGCTCTTTGGGCCTTCTTAAGTTTCATGGGGGATCCTCCCTTTACCGATAAACTCATCTTT; CDR3: CALWAFLSFMGDPPFTDKLIF; J: TRDJ1; D: TRDD3; size: few; V: TRDV1
DNA: TGTGCTCTTGGGGAACTAGATGGCCTTTTCACGGTACTGGGGGATACCCCCATAGTTAAACTCATCTTT; CDR3: CALGELDGLFTVLGDTPIVKLIF; J: TRDJ1; D: TRDD3; size: NA; V: TRDV1
DNA: TGTGCTCTTGGGCCTCACGAGGGGATCGCCACCGATAAACTCATCTTT; CDR3: CALGPHEGIATDKLIF; J: TRDJ1; D: NA; size: NA; V: TRDV1
DNA: TGTGCCTGTGACACCGAACTACTGGCGAGGTACACCGATAAACTCATCTTT; CDR3: CACDTELLARYTDKLIF; J: TRDJ1; D: NA; size: NA; V: TRDV2
DNA: TGTGCTCTTGGGGAACTTGGGGTTAGGGGGGAGGGATCCGGCGATAAACTCATCTTT; CDR3: CALGELGVRGEGSGDKLIF; J: TRDJ1; D: NA; size: few; V: TRDV1
DNA: TGTGCCTCAGTTAGGGGAACCTTGAGAGCACAACTCTTCTTT; CDR3: CASVRGTLRAQLFF; J: TRDJ2; D: NA; size: NA; V: TRDV3
DNA: TGTGCTCTTGGGGAACAGCCCTTCCTACCGGGGATACCCCCCCCTTGGGCCGATAAACTCATCTTT; CDR3: CALGEQPFLPGIPPPWADKLIF; J: TRDJ1; D: NA; size: NA; V: TRDV1
DNA: TGTGCTCTTGGGGCTAGTAGTGGGTATCTGGGGGATACGGAGACCATCTTT; CDR3: CALGASSGYLGDTETIF; J: TRDJ1; D: TRDD3; size: NA; V: TRDV1
DNA: TGTGCTCTTGGGGTAATTGGCCTTCCTCACTGGGGGATTTTGTACACCGATAAACTCATCTTT; CDR3: CALGVIGLPHWGILYTDKLIF; J: TRDJ1; D: TRDD3; size: NA; V: TRDV1
DNA: TGTGCCTGTGACAAGTACACCGATAAACTCATCTTT; CDR3: CACDKYTDKLIF; J: TRDJ1; D: NA; size: NA; V: TRDV2
DNA: TGTGCAGCAACCGTTCTTTTCCTACGAGATGAGGGGGATACGTTCTCTACCGGTAAACTCATCTTT; CDR3: CAATVLFLRDEGDTFSTGKLIF; J: TRDJ1; D: TRDD3; size: NA; V: TRAV29/DV5
DNA: TGTGCTCTTGGGGAACTCAGTCCTACGGGGGATACGCGGTATTTGACAGCACAACTCTTCTTT; CDR3: CALGELSPTGDTRYLTAQLFF; J: TRDJ2; D: TRDD3; size: NA; V: TRDV1
DNA: TGTGCCTACCCCCAGGCCGCCCGGTGGTGGAGTTCTACGTACACCGATAAACTCATCTTT; CDR3: CAYPQAARWWSSTYTDKLIF; J: TRDJ1; D: NA; size: few; V: TRDV3
DNA: TGTGCCTTCGACTGGCCTTCCGCCCCACTTACTGGGGGTCGCAACACCGATAAACTCATCTTT; CDR3: CAFDWPSAPLTGGRNTDKLIF; J: TRDJ1; D: TRDD3; size: NA; V: TRDV3
DNA: TGTGCTCTTGGGGAAAAGGGCCTTCCTAGACCGACTTTTCACTGGGGGATTTCCGATAAACTCATCTTT; CDR3: CALGEKGLPRPTFHWGISDKLIF; J: TRDJ1; D: TRDD3; size: NA; V: TRDV1
DNA: TGTGCCTTTAGGGTTGGTCTGGTAGTGGCAGCACAACTCTTCTTT; CDR3: CAFRVGLVVAAQLFF; J: TRDJ2; D: NA; size: few; V: TRDV3
DNA: TGTGCTCTTGGGGAACTCATGGGCCCCTTTTTCCCGGGGATACTAGGGACCCTAAAACTCATCTTT; CDR3: CALGELMGPFFPGILGTLKLIF; J: TRDJ1; D: TRDD3; size: NA; V: TRDV1
DNA: TGTGCTCTTGGGGAACTAAAAAAGGCCTTCCTAAGGCCGTGGGATTGGGCCGGGCGCACCGATAAACTCATCTTT; CDR3: CALGELKKAFLRPWDWAGRTDKLIF; J: TRDJ1; D: TRDD2; size: once; V: TRDV1
DNA: TGTGCTCTTGACCCTACCGGAGAACCCCCTGCCTGTACTGGGGGAGGCACCGATAAACTCATCTTT; CDR3: CALDPTGEPPACTGGGTDKLIF; J: TRDJ1; D: TRDD3; size: NA; V: TRDV1
DNA: TGTGCTCTTGGGGGCCTCCCTTCCTACTTATTCGGGGGTCTTAATTGGGGGATACGCCACACCGATAAACTCATCTTT; CDR3: CALGGLPSYLFGGLNWGIRHTDKLIF; J: TRDJ1; D: TRDD3; size: NA; V: TRDV1
DNA: TGTGCTCTTGGGGAAATGTTCCTAATTAATCCACCTGGGGGATGGTGGGATAAACTCATCTTT; CDR3: CALGEMFLINPPGGWWDKLIF; J: TRDJ1; D: TRDD3; size: medium-sized; V: TRDV1
DNA: TGTGCTCTTGGGTCCCCTTCCTTCCTACAACTCTGGGGGATGGCCGATAAACTCATCTTT; CDR3: CALGSPSFLQLWGMADKLIF; J: TRDJ1; D: NA; size: NA; V: TRDV1
DNA: TGTGCTCTTGGGGACCTTCCTACGTCAGAGAACTGGGGGATACGCAGCGATAAACTCATCTTT; CDR3: CALGDLPTSENWGIRSDKLIF; J: TRDJ1; D: TRDD3; size: NA; V: TRDV1
DNA: TGTGCCTTCCCCCCCTTATCTGGGGGATACAGGGGGTTAGGAGGCGTTAAACTCATCTTT; CDR3: CAFPPLSGGYRGLGGVKLIF; J: TRDJ1; D: TRDD3; size: NA; V: TRDV3
DNA: TGTGCTCTTGGGGAAGGGATTCCCGACTGGGGGATAATAACCGATAAACTCATCTTT; CDR3: CALGEGIPDWGIITDKLIF; J: TRDJ1; D: TRDD3; size: NA; V: TRDV1
DNA: TGTGCTCTTGGAGGATCCGATAAACTCATCTTT; CDR3: CALGGSDKLIF; J: TRDJ1; D: NA; size: NA; V: TRDV1
DNA: TGTGCCTGTGACGTTGGGGGCCCCAGCTCCTGGGACACCCGACAGATGTTTTTC; CDR3: CACDVGGPSSWDTRQMFF; J: TRDJ3; D: NA; size: few; V: TRDV2
DNA: TGTGCTCTTGGGGAACTGGCCGACTGGGGGCCCTTCGCCACCGATAAACTCATCTTT; CDR3: CALGELADWGPFATDKLIF; J: TRDJ1; D: TRDD3; size: NA; V: TRDV1
DNA: TGTGCTCTTGGGGCCCTTCCCCCTCCCTTACCCCTTTGGTACACCGATAAACTCATCTTT; CDR3: CALGALPPPLPLWYTDKLIF; J: TRDJ1; D: NA; size: few; V: TRDV1
DNA: TGTGCCTCCCCTGCGGTCCTTCCGATTGTACTGGGGGATACCCCCGATAAACTCATCTTT; CDR3: CASPAVLPIVLGDTPDKLIF; J: TRDJ1; D: TRDD3; size: NA; V: TRDV3
DNA: TGTGCTCTTGGGGCCCCTGGGGGTCCCTTGGTCCCTTCTTTGACAGCACAACTCTTCTTT; CDR3: CALGAPGGPLVPSLTAQLFF; J: TRDJ2; D: TRDD3; size: few; V: TRDV1
DNA: TGTGCTCTTGGGGAAGGCCTTCCGGGCTTCGGAGGGGGATACGCCCGCACCGATAAACTCATCTTT; CDR3: CALGEGLPGFGGGYARTDKLIF; J: TRDJ1; D: TRDD3; size: NA; V: TRDV1
DNA: TGTGCTCTTGGGGAACCTGACCGGGTGGACTGGGGGATTAAACTCATCTTT; CDR3: CALGEPDRVDWGIKLIF; J: TRDJ1; D: TRDD3; size: few; V: TRDV1
DNA: TGTGCTCTTGGGGAACTTCAGGACCCCCTTTGGGGGATAACTAGTCTGGTTATAGAGAGAACCGATAAACTCATCTTT; CDR3: CALGELQDPLWGITSLVIERTDKLIF; J: TRDJ1; D: TRDD3; size: medium-sized; V: TRDV1
DNA: TGTGCTCTTGGGGGGGCGGGCCCTAGTACTGGAAAACTCATCTTT; CDR3: CALGGAGPSTGKLIF; J: TRDJ1; D: NA; size: once; V: TRDV1
DNA: TGTGCCTCCGCCCCCTTTCCCTCGGGGGATATGTGTGGGGACACCGATAAACTCATCTTT; CDR3: CASAPFPSGDMCGDTDKLIF; J: TRDJ1; D: TRDD3; size: NA; V: TRDV3
DNA: TGTGCTCTTGGGGAACTTACCCTTCTCTACTGGGGGCCATTCCGTTTTTACACCGATAAACTCATCTTT; CDR3: CALGELTLLYWGPFRFYTDKLIF; J: TRDJ1; D: TRDD3; size: NA; V: TRDV1